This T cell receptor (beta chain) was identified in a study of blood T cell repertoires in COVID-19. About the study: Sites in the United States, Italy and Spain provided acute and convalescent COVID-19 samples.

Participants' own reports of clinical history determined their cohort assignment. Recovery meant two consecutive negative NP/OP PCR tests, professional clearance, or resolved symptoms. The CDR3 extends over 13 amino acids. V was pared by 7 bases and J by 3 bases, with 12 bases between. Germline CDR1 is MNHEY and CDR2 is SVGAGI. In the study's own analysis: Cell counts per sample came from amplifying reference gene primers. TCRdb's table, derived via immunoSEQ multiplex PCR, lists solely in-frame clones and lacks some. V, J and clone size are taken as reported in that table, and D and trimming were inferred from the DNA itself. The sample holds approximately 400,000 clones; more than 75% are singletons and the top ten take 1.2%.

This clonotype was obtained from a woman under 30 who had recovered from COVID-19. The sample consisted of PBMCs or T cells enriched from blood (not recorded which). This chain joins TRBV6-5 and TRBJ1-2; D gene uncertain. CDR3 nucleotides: TGTGCCAGCACCAACACCGATCACTATGGCTACACCTTC. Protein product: CASTNTDHYGYTF.